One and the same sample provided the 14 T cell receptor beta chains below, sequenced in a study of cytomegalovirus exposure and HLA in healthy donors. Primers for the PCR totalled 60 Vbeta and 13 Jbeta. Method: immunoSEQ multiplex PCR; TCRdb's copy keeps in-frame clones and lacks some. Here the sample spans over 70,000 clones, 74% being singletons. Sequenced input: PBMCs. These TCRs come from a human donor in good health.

CDR3 protein: CASRRGQGAGDEQYF. Written as DNA, the CDR3 is TGTGCCAGTCGCCGGGGACAGGGCGCCGGGGACGAGCAGTACTTC. V gene TRBV19 combines with J gene TRBJ2-7; 9 bases agree with TRBD1. This CDR3 region has 15 residues. V trimming: 8 bases; J trimming: 5 bases; junction bases outside the gene matches: 13. Germline V gene data show CDR1 as LNHDA and CDR2 as SQIVND (reference sequence).

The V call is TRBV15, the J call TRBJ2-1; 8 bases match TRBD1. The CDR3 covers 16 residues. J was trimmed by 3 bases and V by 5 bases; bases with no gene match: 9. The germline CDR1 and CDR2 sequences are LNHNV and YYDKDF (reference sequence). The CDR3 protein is CATSLGPDRVYNEQFF. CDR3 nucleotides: TGTGCCACCAGCCTGGGCCCGGACAGGGTCTACAATGAGCAGTTCTTC.

The CDR3 DNA is TGTGCCAGCAGCGGGGTTACTCCGGGACTAGCGGGAGGGCCGGAGACCCAGTACTTC. Residues: CASSGVTPGLAGGPETQYF. The genes are TRBV5-6 and TRBJ2-5, with 16 bases matching TRBD2. Germline-derived CDR1 and CDR2 are SGHDT and YYEEEE. Germline trimming cut 4 bases from V and 5 bases from J; bases unmatched to any gene: 14. The CDR3 sequence is 19 residues long.

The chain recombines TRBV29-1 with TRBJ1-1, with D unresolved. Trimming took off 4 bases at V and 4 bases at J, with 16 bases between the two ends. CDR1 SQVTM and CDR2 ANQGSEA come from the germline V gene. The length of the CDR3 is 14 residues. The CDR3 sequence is CSVGMSTGGTEAFF. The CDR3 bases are TGCAGCGTTGGGATGTCCACGGGTGGCACTGAAGCTTTCTTT.

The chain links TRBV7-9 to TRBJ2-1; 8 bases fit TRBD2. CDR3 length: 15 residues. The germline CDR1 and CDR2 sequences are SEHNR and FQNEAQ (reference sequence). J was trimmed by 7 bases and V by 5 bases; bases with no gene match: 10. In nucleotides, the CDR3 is TGTGCCAGCAGCCCCTTAGCGGGAAGGGGTAATGAGCAGTTCTTC. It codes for CASSPLAGRGNEQFF. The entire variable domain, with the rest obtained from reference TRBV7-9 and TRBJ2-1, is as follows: DTGVSQNPRHKITKRGQNVTFRCDPISEHNRLYWYRQTLGQGPEFLTYFQNEAQLEKSRLLSDRFSAERPKGSFSTLEIQRTEQGDSAMYLCASSPLAGRGNEQFFGPGTRLTVL.

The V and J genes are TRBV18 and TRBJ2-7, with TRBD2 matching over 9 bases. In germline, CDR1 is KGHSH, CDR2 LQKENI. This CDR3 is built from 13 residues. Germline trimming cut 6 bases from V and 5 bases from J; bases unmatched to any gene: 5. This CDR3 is CASSLREGNEQYF. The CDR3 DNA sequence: TGTGCCAGCTCCCTGCGGGAGGGCAACGAGCAGTACTTC.

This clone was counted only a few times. The CDR3 reads CSVVDREPKTQYF. In DNA, the CDR3 is TGCAGCGTGGTAGACAGGGAACCAAAGACCCAGTACTTC. The gene calls are TRBV29-1 and TRBJ2-5, with 7 bases aligning to TRBD1. CDR1 and CDR2 from the germline V gene are SQVTM and ANQGSEA. V was clipped by 6 bases and J by 6 bases; unmatched bases: 10. This CDR3 is built from 13 residues.

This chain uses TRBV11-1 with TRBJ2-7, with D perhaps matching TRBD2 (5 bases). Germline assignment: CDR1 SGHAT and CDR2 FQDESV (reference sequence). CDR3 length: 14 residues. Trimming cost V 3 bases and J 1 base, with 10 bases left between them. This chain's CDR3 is CASSFSGSSYEQYF. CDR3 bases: TGTGCCAGCAGCTTTTCGGGATCTTCCTACGAGCAGTACTTC.

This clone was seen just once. The CDR3 loop reads CASSPGTGGSEQYF. CDR3 sequence (DNA): TGCGCCAGCAGTCCCGGGACAGGGGGCTCCGAGCAGTACTTC. V gene TRBV5-1 combines with J gene TRBJ2-7; TRBD1 matches 12 bases. From germline, CDR1 is SGHRS and CDR2 YFSETQ. The length of the CDR3 is 14 residues. Trimming cost V 5 bases and J 6 bases; bases outside gene matches: 6.

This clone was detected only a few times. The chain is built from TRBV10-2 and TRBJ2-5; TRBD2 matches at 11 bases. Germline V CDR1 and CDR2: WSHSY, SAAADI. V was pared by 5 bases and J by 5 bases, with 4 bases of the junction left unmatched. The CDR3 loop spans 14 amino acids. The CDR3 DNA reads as TGCGCCAGCAGTTTCACTAGCGGGAGTGAGACCCAGTACTTC. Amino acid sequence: CASSFTSGSETQYF.

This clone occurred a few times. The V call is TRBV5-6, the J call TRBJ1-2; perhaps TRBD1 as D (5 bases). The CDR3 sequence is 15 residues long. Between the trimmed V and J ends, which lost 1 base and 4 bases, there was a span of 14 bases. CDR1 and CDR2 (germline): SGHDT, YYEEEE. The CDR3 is CASSLKGAAAYGYTF. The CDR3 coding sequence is TGTGCCAGCAGCTTGAAAGGGGCGGCAGCCTATGGCTACACCTTC.

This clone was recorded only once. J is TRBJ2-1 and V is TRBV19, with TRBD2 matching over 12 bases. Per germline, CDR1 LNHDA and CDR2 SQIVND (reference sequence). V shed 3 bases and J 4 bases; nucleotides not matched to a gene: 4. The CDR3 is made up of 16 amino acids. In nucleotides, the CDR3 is TGTGCCAGTAGTATCCGACTAGCGGGAGTGTACAATGAGCAGTTCTTC. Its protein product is CASSIRLAGVYNEQFF.

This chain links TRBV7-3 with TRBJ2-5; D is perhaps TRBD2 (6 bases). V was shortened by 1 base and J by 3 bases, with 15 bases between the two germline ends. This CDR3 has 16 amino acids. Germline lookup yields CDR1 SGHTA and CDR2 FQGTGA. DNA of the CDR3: TGTGCCAGCAGCTTAAGCGGGGAGACGGAAGAAGAGACCCAGTACTTC. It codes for CASSLSGETEEETQYF. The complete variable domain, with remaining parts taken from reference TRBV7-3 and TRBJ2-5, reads GAGVSQTPSNKVTEKGKYVELRCDPISGHTALYWYRQSLGQGPEFLIYFQGTGAADDSGLPNDRFFAVRPEGSVSTLKIQRTERGDSAVYLCASSLSGETEEETQYFGPGTRLLVL.

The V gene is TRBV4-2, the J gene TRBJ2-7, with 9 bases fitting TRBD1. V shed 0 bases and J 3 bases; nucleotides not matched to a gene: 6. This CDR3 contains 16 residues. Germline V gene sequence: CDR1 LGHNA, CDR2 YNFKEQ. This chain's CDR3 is CASSQEAGTGSYEQYF. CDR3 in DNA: TGTGCCAGCAGCCAAGAAGCCGGGACAGGGAGCTACGAGCAGTACTTC.